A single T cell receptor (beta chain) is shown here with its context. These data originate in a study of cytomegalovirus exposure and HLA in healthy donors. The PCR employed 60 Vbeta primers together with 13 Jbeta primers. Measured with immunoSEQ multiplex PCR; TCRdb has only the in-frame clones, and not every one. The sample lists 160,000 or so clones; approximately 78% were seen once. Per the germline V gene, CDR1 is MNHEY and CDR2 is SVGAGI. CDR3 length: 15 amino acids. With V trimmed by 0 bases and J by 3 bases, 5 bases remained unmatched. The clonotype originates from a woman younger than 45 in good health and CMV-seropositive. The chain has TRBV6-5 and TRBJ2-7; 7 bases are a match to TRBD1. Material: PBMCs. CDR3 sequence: CASSYSRDSIYEQYF. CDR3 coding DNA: TGTGCCAGCAGTTACTCCCGGGACAGTATCTACGAGCAGTACTTC.